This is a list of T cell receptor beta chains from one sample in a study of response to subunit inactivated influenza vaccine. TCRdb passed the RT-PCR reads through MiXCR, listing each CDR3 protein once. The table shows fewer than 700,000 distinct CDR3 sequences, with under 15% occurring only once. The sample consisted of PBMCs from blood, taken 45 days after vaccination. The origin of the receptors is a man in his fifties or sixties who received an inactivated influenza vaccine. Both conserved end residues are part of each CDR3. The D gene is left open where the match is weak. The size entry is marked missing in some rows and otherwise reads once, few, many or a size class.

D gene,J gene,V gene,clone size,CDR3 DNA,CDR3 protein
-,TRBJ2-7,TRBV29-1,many,TGCAGCGTTGGAGGCACCCTTGCGAGCGAGCAGTACTTC,CSVGGTLASEQYF
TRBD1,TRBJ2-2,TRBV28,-,TGTGCCAGCAGGGACAGGGGAGGCACCGGGGAGCTGTTTTTT,CASRDRGGTGELFF
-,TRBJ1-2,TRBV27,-,TGTGCCAGCAGTTTACAGGGGACGGGGGGCTACACCTTC,CASSLQGTGGYTF
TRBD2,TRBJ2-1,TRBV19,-,TGTGCCAGTAGTGGGAGGGACGGCCGGAGCTCCTACAATGAGCAGTTCTTC,CASSGRDGRSSYNEQFF
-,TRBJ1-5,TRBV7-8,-,TGTGCCAGCAGCTTAGCGAGCTATAGCAATCAGCCCCAGCATTTT,CASSLASYSNQPQHF
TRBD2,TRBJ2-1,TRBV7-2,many,TGTGCCAGCAGCCTAGCGGTGAGCTCCTACAATGAGCAGTTCTTC,CASSLAVSSYNEQFF
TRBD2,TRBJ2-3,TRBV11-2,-,TGTGCCAGCAGACGACCAGGACTAGCGGGTCGCACAGATACGCAGTATTTT,CASRRPGLAGRTDTQYF
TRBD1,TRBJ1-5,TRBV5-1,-,TGCGCCAGCAGCCCCGGGACAGGGTACAATCAGCCCCAGCATTTT,CASSPGTGYNQPQHF
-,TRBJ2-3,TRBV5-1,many,TGCGCCAGCAGCCCGGGACTTAACACAGATACGCAGTATTTT,CASSPGLNTDTQYF
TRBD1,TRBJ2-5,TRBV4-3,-,TGCGCCAGCAGCCAGGGGACAGGCGAGTACCAAGAGACCCAGTACTTC,CASSQGTGEYQETQYF
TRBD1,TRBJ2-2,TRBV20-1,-,TGCAGTGCTTGGGACAGACGAACCACCGGGGAGCTGTTTTTT,CSAWDRRTTGELFF
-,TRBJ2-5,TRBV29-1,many,TGCAGCGTTGAAGACGGTAGTACCTACCAAGAGACCCAGTACTTC,CSVEDGSTYQETQYF
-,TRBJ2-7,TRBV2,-,TGTGCCAGCAGTGAAGCGAGGGGCCTATCCTACGAGCAGTACTTC,CASSEARGLSYEQYF
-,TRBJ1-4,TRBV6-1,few,TGTGCCAGCAGAAAAGCAGGGTTTAATGAAAAACTGTTTTTT,CASRKAGFNEKLFF
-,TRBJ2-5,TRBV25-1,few,TGTGCCAGCAGTGAATATTGGGGGGCTCAAGAGACCCAGTACTTC,CASSEYWGAQETQYF
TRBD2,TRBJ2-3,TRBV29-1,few,TGCAGCTTCAGAAGCGGGGCAACAGATACGCAGTATTTT,CSFRSGATDTQYF